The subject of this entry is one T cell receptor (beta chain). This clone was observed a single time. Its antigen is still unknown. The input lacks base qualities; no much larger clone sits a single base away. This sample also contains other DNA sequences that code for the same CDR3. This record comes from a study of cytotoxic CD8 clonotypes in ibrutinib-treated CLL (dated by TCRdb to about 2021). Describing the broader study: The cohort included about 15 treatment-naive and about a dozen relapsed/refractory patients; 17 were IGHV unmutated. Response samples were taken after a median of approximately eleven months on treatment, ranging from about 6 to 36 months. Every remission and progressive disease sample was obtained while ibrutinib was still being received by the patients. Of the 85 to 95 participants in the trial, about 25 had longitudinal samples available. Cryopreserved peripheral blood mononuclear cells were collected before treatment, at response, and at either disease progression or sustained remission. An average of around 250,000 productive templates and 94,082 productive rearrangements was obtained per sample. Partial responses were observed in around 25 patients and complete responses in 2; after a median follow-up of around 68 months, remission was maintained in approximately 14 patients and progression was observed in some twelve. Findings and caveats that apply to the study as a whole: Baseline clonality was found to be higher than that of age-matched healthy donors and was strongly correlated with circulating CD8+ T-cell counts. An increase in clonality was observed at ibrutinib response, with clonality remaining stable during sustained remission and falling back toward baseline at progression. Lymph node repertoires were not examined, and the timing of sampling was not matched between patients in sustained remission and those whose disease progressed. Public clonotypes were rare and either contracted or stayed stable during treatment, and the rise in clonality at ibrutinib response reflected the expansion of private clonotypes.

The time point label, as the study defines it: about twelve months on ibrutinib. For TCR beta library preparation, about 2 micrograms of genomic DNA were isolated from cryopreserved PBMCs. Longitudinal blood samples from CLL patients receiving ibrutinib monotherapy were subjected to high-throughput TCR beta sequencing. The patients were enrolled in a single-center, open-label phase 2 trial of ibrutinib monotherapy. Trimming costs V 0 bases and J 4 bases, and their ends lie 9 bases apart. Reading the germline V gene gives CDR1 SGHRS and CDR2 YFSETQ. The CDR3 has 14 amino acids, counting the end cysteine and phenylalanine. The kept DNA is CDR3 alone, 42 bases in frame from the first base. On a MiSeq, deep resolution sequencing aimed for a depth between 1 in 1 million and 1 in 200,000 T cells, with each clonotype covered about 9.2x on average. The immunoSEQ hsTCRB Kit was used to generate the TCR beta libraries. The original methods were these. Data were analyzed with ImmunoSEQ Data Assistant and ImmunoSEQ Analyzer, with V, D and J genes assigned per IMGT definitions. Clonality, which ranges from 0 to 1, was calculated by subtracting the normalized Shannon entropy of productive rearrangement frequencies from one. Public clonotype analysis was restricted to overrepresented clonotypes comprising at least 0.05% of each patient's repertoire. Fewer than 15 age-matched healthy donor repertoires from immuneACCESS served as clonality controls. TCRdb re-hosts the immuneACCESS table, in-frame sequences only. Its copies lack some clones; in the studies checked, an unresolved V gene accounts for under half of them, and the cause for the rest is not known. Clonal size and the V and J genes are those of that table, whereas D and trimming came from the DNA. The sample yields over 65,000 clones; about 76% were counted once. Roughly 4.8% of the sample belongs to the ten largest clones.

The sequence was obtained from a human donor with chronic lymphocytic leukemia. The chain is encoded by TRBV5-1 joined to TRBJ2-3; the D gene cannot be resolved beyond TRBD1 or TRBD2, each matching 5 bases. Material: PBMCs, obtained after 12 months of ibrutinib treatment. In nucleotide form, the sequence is TGCGCCAGCAGCTTGGGGGGGAGCCCAGATACGCAGTATTTT. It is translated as CASSLGGSPDTQYF.